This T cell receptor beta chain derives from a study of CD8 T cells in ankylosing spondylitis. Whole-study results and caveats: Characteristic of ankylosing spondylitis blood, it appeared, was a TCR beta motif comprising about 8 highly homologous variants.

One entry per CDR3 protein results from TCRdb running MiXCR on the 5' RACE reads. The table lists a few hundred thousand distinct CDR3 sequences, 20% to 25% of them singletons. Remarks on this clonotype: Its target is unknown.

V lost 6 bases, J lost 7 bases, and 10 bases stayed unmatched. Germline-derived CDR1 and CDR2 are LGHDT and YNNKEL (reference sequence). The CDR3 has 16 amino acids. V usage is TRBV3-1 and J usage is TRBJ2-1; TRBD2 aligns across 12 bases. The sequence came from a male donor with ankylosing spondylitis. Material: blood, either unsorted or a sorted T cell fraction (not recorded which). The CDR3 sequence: CASSTSTSGRGNEQFF. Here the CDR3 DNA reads TGTGCCAGCAGTACATCGACTAGCGGGAGAGGAAATGAGCAGTTCTTC.